This is a list of T cell receptor beta chains from one sample in a study of T cells in Graves' hyperthyroidism and ophthalmopathy. A single record per CDR3 protein comes from TCRdb applying MiXCR to the multiplex PCR reads. The table shows some 550,000 distinct CDR3 sequences, with more than 20% occurring only once. Sequenced: blood. The receptor source for this set is a man between 18 and 35 years old with Graves' hyperthyroidism. Both conserved end residues are part of each CDR3. The D gene is left open where the match is weak. Part of the rows lack a size; the others show once, few, many or a class for expanded clones.

CDR3: CASGPLENTEAFF
DNA: TGTGCCAGCGGCCCTTTGGAAAACACTGAAGCTTTCTTT
size: few
J: TRBJ1-1
V: TRBV3-1
D: -

CDR3: CASSFTGPDYEQYF
DNA: TGTGCCAGCAGTTTTACAGGGCCCGACTACGAGCAGTACTTC
size: few
J: TRBJ2-7
V: TRBV28
D: -

CDR3: CASSIRDGSYEQYF
DNA: TGTGCCAGTAGTATCCGGGACGGCTCCTACGAGCAGTACTTC
size: many
J: TRBJ2-7
V: TRBV19
D: -

CDR3: CASSLADVRDEQYF
DNA: TGCGCCAGCAGCTTGGCGGACGTCCGGGACGAGCAGTACTTC
size: many
J: TRBJ2-7
V: TRBV5-1
D: -

CDR3: CASSFGRTYEQYF
DNA: TGTGCCAGCAGTTTTGGCAGAACCTACGAGCAGTACTTC
size: many
J: TRBJ2-7
V: TRBV11-2
D: -

CDR3: CASSFALSSYEQYF
DNA: TGTGCCAGCAGTTTCGCCCTCAGCTCCTACGAGCAGTACTTC
size: many
J: TRBJ2-7
V: TRBV27
D: -

CDR3: CATSTTRTSGAGELFF
DNA: TGTGCCACCAGCACCACCAGGACTAGCGGAGCCGGGGAGCTGTTTTTT
size: few
J: TRBJ2-2
V: TRBV15
D: TRBD2

CDR3: CASSRNQANTGELFF
DNA: TGTGCCAGCAGCCGAAACCAGGCGAACACCGGGGAGCTGTTTTTT
size: few
J: TRBJ2-2
V: TRBV11-2
D: -

CDR3: CASSFNPYEQYF
DNA: TGTGCCAGCAGCTTTAACCCCTACGAGCAGTACTTC
size: -
J: TRBJ2-7
V: TRBV11-2
D: -

CDR3: CASSYVSGTAYGYTF
DNA: TGTGCCAGCAGTTATGTCTCCGGGACAGCTTATGGCTACACCTTC
size: few
J: TRBJ1-2
V: TRBV6-5
D: TRBD1

CDR3: CASSHGDRVQETQYF
DNA: TGTGCCAGCAGTCACGGGGACAGGGTACAAGAGACCCAGTACTTC
size: many
J: TRBJ2-5
V: TRBV28
D: TRBD1

CDR3: CASITRGSRQETQYF
DNA: TGTGCCAGCATCACTCGCGGCAGCCGCCAAGAGACCCAGTACTTC
size: -
J: TRBJ2-5
V: TRBV7-3
D: -

CDR3: CASRGIQPQHF
DNA: TGTGCCAGCAGGGGAATCCAGCCCCAGCATTTT
size: many
J: TRBJ1-5
V: TRBV6-1
D: -

CDR3: CASRLRVNTEAFF
DNA: TGTGCCAGCAGACTCCGGGTGAACACTGAAGCTTTCTTT
size: many
J: TRBJ1-1
V: TRBV5-6
D: -

CDR3: CASSIGEGNQPQHF
DNA: TGTGCCAGTAGTATTGGGGAAGGCAATCAGCCCCAGCATTTT
size: many
J: TRBJ1-5
V: TRBV19
D: -

CDR3: CSVEMVGEYGYTF
DNA: TGCAGCGTTGAGATGGTAGGGGAGTATGGCTACACCTTC
size: many
J: TRBJ1-2
V: TRBV29-1
D: -

CDR3: CASTALSGGWGTGELFF
DNA: TGTGCCAGCACCGCGCTCAGCGGGGGGTGGGGCACCGGGGAGCTGTTTTTT
size: many
J: TRBJ2-2
V: TRBV27
D: TRBD2

CDR3: CASSLSGSRRELSYEQYF
DNA: TGTGCCAGCAGTCTAAGCGGGTCGCGGCGGGAACTAAGCTACGAGCAGTACTTC
size: many
J: TRBJ2-7
V: TRBV28
D: -

CDR3: CASSLRGTGGVEQYF
DNA: TGTGCCAGCAGTCTTCGGGGGACAGGGGGAGTCGAGCAGTATTTC
size: -
J: TRBJ2-7
V: TRBV2
D: TRBD1

CDR3: CAISETGVGNYGYTF
DNA: TGTGCCATCAGTGAGACAGGGGTTGGGAACTATGGCTACACCTTC
size: many
J: TRBJ1-2
V: TRBV10-3
D: TRBD1

CDR3: CASSRQGWETQYF
DNA: TGTGCCAGCAGCAGACAGGGTTGGGAGACCCAGTACTTC
size: many
J: TRBJ2-5
V: TRBV11-2
D: TRBD1

CDR3: CASRAEGETQYF
DNA: TGCGCCAGCAGGGCGGAGGGAGAGACCCAGTACTTC
size: many
J: TRBJ2-5
V: TRBV5-1
D: -

CDR3: CATSDVGTADTQYF
DNA: TGTGCCACCAGTGATGTTGGGACAGCTGATACGCAGTATTTT
size: -
J: TRBJ2-3
V: TRBV24-1
D: TRBD1

CDR3: CASSLTSEQYF
DNA: TGTGCCAGCAGTTTAACTTCCGAGCAGTACTTC
size: many
J: TRBJ2-7
V: TRBV12-3/TRBV12-4
D: -

CDR3: CASSYQPGQGRETQYF
DNA: TGTGCCAGCAGTTATCAACCGGGACAGGGGAGGGAGACCCAGTACTTC
size: -
J: TRBJ2-5
V: TRBV6-2/TRBV6-3
D: TRBD1

CDR3: CASSQWGALAGGQETQYF
DNA: TGCGCCAGTTCCCAGTGGGGCGCGCTAGCGGGGGGACAAGAGACCCAGTACTTC
size: many
J: TRBJ2-5
V: TRBV4-1
D: TRBD2

CDR3: CASSFWWQGGTEAFF
DNA: TGTGCCAGCAGTTTTTGGTGGCAGGGGGGCACTGAAGCTTTCTTT
size: few
J: TRBJ1-1
V: TRBV12-3/TRBV12-4
D: TRBD1

CDR3: CASSIDASHRLNYGYTF
DNA: TGTGCCAGCAGCATCGACGCTTCTCACCGCCTAAACTATGGCTACACCTTC
size: many
J: TRBJ1-2
V: TRBV7-9
D: -

CDR3: CASSQGTENTEAFF
DNA: TGTGCCAGCAGCCAGGGGACAGAGAACACTGAAGCTTTCTTT
size: -
J: TRBJ1-1
V: TRBV4-2
D: TRBD1

CDR3: CASSDTSGSVYEQYF
DNA: TGTGCCAGCAGTGATACTAGCGGGAGTGTGTACGAGCAGTACTTC
size: few
J: TRBJ2-7
V: TRBV6-2/TRBV6-3
D: TRBD2

CDR3: CATSDPEQPQHF
DNA: TGTGCCACCAGTGATCCCGAACAGCCCCAGCATTTT
size: many
J: TRBJ1-5
V: TRBV24-1
D: -

CDR3: CSATPWRGRYEQYF
DNA: TGCAGTGCCACCCCTTGGCGGGGTAGGTACGAGCAGTACTTC
size: many
J: TRBJ2-7
V: TRBV20-1
D: -

CDR3: CASSEIRGSNQPQHF
DNA: TGTGCCAGCAGTGAAATTCGGGGCAGCAATCAGCCCCAGCATTTT
size: many
J: TRBJ1-5
V: TRBV6-1
D: -

CDR3: CASSMWQLANYGYTF
DNA: TGTGCCAGTAGTATGTGGCAGCTTGCTAACTATGGCTACACCTTC
size: many
J: TRBJ1-2
V: TRBV19
D: -

CDR3: CASSGGPGQGEAFF
DNA: TGTGCCAGCAGTGGAGGGCCGGGACAGGGTGAAGCTTTCTTT
size: -
J: TRBJ1-1
V: TRBV12-3/TRBV12-4
D: TRBD1

CDR3: CASRLTGEETQYF
DNA: TGTGCCAGCAGGCTGACAGGGGAAGAGACCCAGTACTTC
size: many
J: TRBJ2-5
V: TRBV27
D: TRBD1

CDR3: CASSEGVVLSGNTIYF
DNA: TGTGCCAGCAGTGAAGGAGTCGTTCTCTCTGGAAACACCATATATTTT
size: many
J: TRBJ1-3
V: TRBV6-1
D: -

CDR3: CASSLNARFMNTEAFF
DNA: TGCGCCAGCAGCTTGAATGCCCGTTTCATGAACACTGAAGCTTTCTTT
size: many
J: TRBJ1-1
V: TRBV5-1
D: -

CDR3: CSAMAGSGRPQHF
DNA: TGCAGTGCTATGGCCGGGTCGGGTCGGCCCCAGCATTTT
size: many
J: TRBJ1-5
V: TRBV20-1
D: -

CDR3: CASSYARGVEQYF
DNA: TGTGCCAGCAGTTACGCGCGAGGGGTCGAGCAGTACTTC
size: -
J: TRBJ2-7
V: TRBV6-5
D: -

CDR3: CASNKGRAGGYTF
DNA: TGTGCCAGTAATAAAGGCAGAGCGGGCGGCTACACCTTC
size: many
J: TRBJ1-2
V: TRBV19
D: -

CDR3: CASSLWADLEQYF
DNA: TGTGCCAGCAGTTTATGGGCGGACCTCGAGCAGTACTTC
size: many
J: TRBJ2-7
V: TRBV27
D: -

CDR3: CASSILDRGMTAFF
DNA: TGTGCCAGCAGCATCCTGGACAGGGGGATGACGGCTTTCTTT
size: few
J: TRBJ1-1
V: TRBV7-9
D: TRBD1

CDR3: CASSQAPSGGTYEQYF
DNA: TGTGCCAGCAGCCAGGCACCTAGCGGGGGGACCTACGAGCAGTACTTC
size: few
J: TRBJ2-7
V: TRBV4-2
D: TRBD2

CDR3: CASSERGPNTEAFF
DNA: TGTGCCAGCAGTGAAAGGGGACCGAACACTGAAGCTTTCTTT
size: -
J: TRBJ1-1
V: TRBV6-1
D: -

CDR3: CASSTRTGGGYTF
DNA: TGTGCCAGCAGTACCAGGACAGGAGGAGGCTACACCTTC
size: many
J: TRBJ1-2
V: TRBV27
D: TRBD1

CDR3: CASSYLPGQGADQPQHF
DNA: TGTGCCAGCAGCTACCTTCCGGGACAGGGGGCGGATCAGCCCCAGCATTTT
size: many
J: TRBJ1-5
V: TRBV6-2/TRBV6-3
D: TRBD1

CDR3: CSANSGTQYSNQPQHF
DNA: TGCAGTGCTAATTCCGGGACACAATATAGCAATCAGCCCCAGCATTTT
size: -
J: TRBJ1-5
V: TRBV20-1
D: -

CDR3: CASSSPYRGNTEAFF
DNA: TGTGCCAGCAGTTCCCCCTACAGGGGGAACACTGAAGCTTTCTTT
size: many
J: TRBJ1-1
V: TRBV28
D: TRBD1

CDR3: CSVPLSNTEAFF
DNA: TGCAGCGTACCCCTTTCGAACACTGAAGCTTTCTTT
size: many
J: TRBJ1-1
V: TRBV29-1
D: -

CDR3: CASSTTWDQPQHF
DNA: TGTGCCAGCAGTACGACATGGGATCAGCCCCAGCATTTT
size: many
J: TRBJ1-5
V: TRBV2
D: -

CDR3: CSVEPGEETQYF
DNA: TGCAGCGTTGAACCGGGAGAGGAGACCCAGTACTTC
size: few
J: TRBJ2-5
V: TRBV29-1
D: -

CDR3: CATSRDSAWGTEAFF
DNA: TGTGCCACCAGCAGAGATTCAGCTTGGGGCACTGAAGCTTTCTTT
size: many
J: TRBJ1-1
V: TRBV15
D: -

CDR3: CASSYLGGWGGELFF
DNA: TGTGCCAGCAGTTATTTAGGGGGCTGGGGCGGGGAGCTGTTTTTT
size: -
J: TRBJ2-2
V: TRBV6-5
D: TRBD1

CDR3: CASSQAFTGTNYGYTF
DNA: TGCGCCAGCAGCCAGGCCTTCACCGGGACGAACTATGGCTACACCTTC
size: -
J: TRBJ1-2
V: TRBV4-1
D: -

CDR3: CASSIATDDQPQHF
DNA: TGTGCCAGTAGTATAGCGACGGACGATCAGCCCCAGCATTTT
size: few
J: TRBJ1-5
V: TRBV19
D: -

CDR3: CASSLGDLSGANVLTF
DNA: TGTGCCAGCAGCTTAGGGGACCTCTCTGGGGCCAACGTCCTGACTTTC
size: many
J: TRBJ2-6
V: TRBV7-6
D: -

CDR3: CSVGGRDQPQHF
DNA: TGCAGCGTCGGGGGAAGGGATCAGCCCCAGCATTTT
size: many
J: TRBJ1-5
V: TRBV29-1
D: -